The 30 T cell receptor beta chains listed next were all sequenced from one sample in a study of blood T cell repertoires in COVID-19. Repertoires were generated with immunoSEQ multiplex PCR, while TCRdb's copy carries only in-frame clones and drops some. The repertoire has fewer than 250,000 clones, around 85% of them found once; the top ten carry 2.2%. The sequencing input was peripheral blood. The origin of the receptors is a woman in her 50s with acute or convalescent COVID-19.

The chain joins TRBV28 to TRBJ1-5; TRBD1 matches 7 bases. From germline, CDR1 is MDHEN and CDR2 SYDVKM. V shed 7 bases, J shed 4 bases, and the junction held 16 bases outside the gene matches. The CDR3 runs to 17 residues. CDR3 bases: TGTGCCAGCACCCCAACTCGGGGACAGATAAATAATCAGCCCCAGCATTTT. It translates to CASTPTRGQINNQPQHF. Together with reference TRBV28 and TRBJ1-5, the CDR3 gives the full variable domain: DVKVTQSSRYLVKRTGEKVFLECVQDMDHENMFWYRQDPGLGLRLIYFSYDVKMKEKGDIPEGYSVSREKKERFSLILESASTNQTSMYLCASTPTRGQINNQPQHFGDGTRLSIL.

The chain links TRBV9 to TRBJ2-1, with 11 bases identical to TRBD2. The V and J ends lost 8 bases and 6 bases, in that order; junction bases with no gene match: 7. This CDR3 contains 14 residues. Germline CDR1 and CDR2: SGDLS and YYNGEE. The CDR3 bases are TGTGCCAGTGGAACTAGCGGGAGTATCAATGAGCAGTTCTTC. Amino acid sequence: CASGTSGSINEQFF.

The chain links TRBV5-1 to TRBJ2-7; the match to TRBD2 covers 8 bases. Germline V gene data show CDR1 as SGHRS and CDR2 as YFSETQ. The CDR3 runs 15 residues. J gave up 5 bases and V 2 bases, and 9 bases lay outside the gene matches. CDR3 nucleotide sequence: TGCGCCAGCAGCTTCCAAAGCGGGAGTGGAAACGAGCAGTACTTC. This codes for CASSFQSGSGNEQYF.

The rearrangement joins TRBV7-9 to TRBJ2-6, with 7 positions matching TRBD1. This CDR3 region has 17 residues. Per the germline V gene, CDR1 is SEHNR and CDR2 is FQNEAQ (reference sequence). With 0 bases clipped from V and 3 bases from J, the junction kept 5 bases outside the gene matches. The CDR3 nucleotides are TGTGCCAGCAGCTTAGCGGCGACAGGGAGTGGGGCCAACGTCCTGACTTTC. Amino acid sequence: CASSLAATGSGANVLTF.

The chain links TRBV19 to TRBJ2-1, with 10 bases identical to TRBD2. The trim removed 1 base at V and 8 bases at J, leaving 17 bases unmatched. In germline, CDR1 is LNHDA, CDR2 SQIVND (reference sequence). CDR3 length: 19 residues. CDR3 bases: TGTGCCAGTAGTATAGTTGGCTTCGAGGCTAGCGGGAGTCTGGATGAGCAGTTCTTC. This codes for CASSIVGFEASGSLDEQFF. Drawing the rest from reference TRBV19 and TRBJ2-1, the complete variable domain is DGGITQSPKYLFRKEGQNVTLSCEQNLNHDAMYWYRQDPGQGLRLIYYSQIVNDFQKGDIAEGYSVSREKKESFPLTVTSAQKNPTAFYLCASSIVGFEASGSLDEQFFGPGTRLTVL.

Comments on this clone: A much larger clone is a single base away; this may be a read error. V gene TRBV2 combines with J gene TRBJ1-2, with 7 bases fitting TRBD1. The V gene's germline CDR1 is SNHLY and CDR2 FYNNEI. The CDR3 loop spans 14 amino acids. The CDR3 bases are TGTGCCAGCAGTGCCCGGACAGGCCACTATGACTACACCTTC. This codes for CASSARTGHYDYTF.

This chain joins TRBV27 and TRBJ2-2, with 9 bases identical to TRBD1. Germline V gene data show CDR1 as MNHEY and CDR2 as SMNVEV (reference sequence). This CDR3 comprises 18 residues. Trimming at V came to 6 bases and at J to 6 bases, leaving 17 bases not matched to a gene. CDR3 sequence reads: CASREKGQGRILAGELFF. DNA for the CDR3: TGTGCCAGCAGAGAAAAGGGACAGGGAAGAATTTTGGCCGGGGAGCTGTTTTTT.

The V call is TRBV15, the J call TRBJ1-1; D not resolved. This CDR3 is built from 13 residues. Germline values: CDR1 LNHNV, CDR2 YYDKDF (reference sequence). V dropped 3 bases and J dropped 0 bases, with 5 bases sitting between them. DNA for the CDR3: TGTGCCACCAGCAGTGAGGTGAACACTGAAGCTTTCTTT. Translating it yields CATSSEVNTEAFF.

The V and J genes are TRBV11-3 and TRBJ2-1, with a tentative D call TRBD1 (6 bases). Germline CDR1 SGHNT, CDR2 YENEEA. The CDR3 spans 17 residues. Between the trimmed V and J ends, which lost 1 base and 8 bases, there was a span of 21 bases. The CDR3 spells CASSLVSAAGARHEQFF. The CDR3 bases are TGTGCCAGCAGCTTAGTTTCTGCTGCAGGGGCGCGCCATGAGCAGTTCTTC.

This chain connects TRBV6-6 to TRBJ1-3, with 7 bases aligning to TRBD1. Trimming removed 4 bases from V and 4 bases from J; junction bases left unmatched: 7. Per the germline V gene, CDR1 is MNHNY and CDR2 is SVGAGI (reference sequence). This CDR3 region has 15 residues. The CDR3 DNA follows: TGTGCCAGCAGTTTCTCCGGGACAGCAGGAAACACCATATATTTT. Its translation is CASSFSGTAGNTIYF.

V gene TRBV12-3 or TRBV12-4 combines with J gene TRBJ2-2, with D perhaps matching TRBD1 (5 bases). The CDR3 has 13 residues. Trimming stripped 5 bases from V and 7 bases from J, with 11 bases between. The CDR3 DNA reads TGTGCCAGCAGTCGTCAGGGTATCGGGGAGCTGTTTTTT. It encodes CASSRQGIGELFF.

This rearrangement joins TRBV4-1 to TRBJ2-3; 15 positions agree with TRBD2. Per the germline V gene, CDR1 is MGHRA and CDR2 is YSYEKL. The CDR3 contains 19 residues. V dropped 1 base and J dropped 3; count of bases not matched to a gene: 8. In DNA, the CDR3 is TGCGCCAGCAGCCAAGTCCCGGGACTAGCGGGGGGCCCAACAGATACGCAGTATTTT. Translating gives CASSQVPGLAGGPTDTQYF.

The chain employs TRBV5-1 and TRBJ2-7; TRBD1 matches at 8 bases. Germline V gene data show CDR1 as SGHRS and CDR2 as YFSETQ. The J segment lost 2 bases and the V segment lost 4 bases, leaving 2 bases of the junction unmatched. The CDR3 loop spans 13 amino acids. In DNA form, the CDR3 reads TGCGCCAGCAGCCCGGACAGGGCCTACGAGCAGTACTTC. Protein: CASSPDRAYEQYF.

This chain uses TRBV29-1 with TRBJ1-2; 7 bases map to TRBD1. V lost 3 bases to trimming and J lost 2 bases; unmatched junction nucleotides: 6. The CDR3 contains 14 residues. The germline gives CDR1 SQVTM, CDR2 ANQGSEA. CDR3 loop: CSVERDRLNYGYTF. The CDR3 DNA sequence: TGCAGCGTTGAGCGGGACAGACTAAACTATGGCTACACCTTC.

V gene TRBV2 combines with J gene TRBJ1-2; 8 bases align to TRBD1. Germline V gene lookup returns CDR1 SNHLY and CDR2 FYNNEI. This CDR3 has 15 amino acids. The J segment lost 8 bases and the V segment lost 7 bases, leaving 15 bases of the junction unmatched. DNA of the CDR3: TGTGCCAGCATCCCACCAGGGGGCTCCTTGTCGGGCTACACCTTC. Translating it yields CASIPPGGSLSGYTF.

V is TRBV2 and J is TRBJ2-1, with 16 bases aligning to TRBD2. The germline gives CDR1 SNHLY, CDR2 FYNNEI. V shed 6 bases, J shed 14 bases, and the junction held 10 bases outside the gene matches. This CDR3 has 15 amino acids. The CDR3 reads CASSPSGLAGGREFF. The CDR3 bases are TGTGCCAGCAGCCCCTCGGGACTAGCGGGGGGGAGGGAGTTCTTC.

This chain uses TRBV18 with TRBJ1-2; no definite D call. The CDR3 sequence is 13 residues long. Germline assignment: CDR1 KGHSH and CDR2 LQKENI. The V end was cut by 6 bases, the J end by 8 bases, with 16 bases between. The CDR3 DNA reads TGTGCCAGCTCCCCTCCGGGGTATAAGGGCTACACCTTC. It specifies CASSPPGYKGYTF. The variable domain in full, with the rest retrieved from reference TRBV18 and TRBJ1-2, is NAGVMQNPRHLVRRRGQEARLRCSPMKGHSHVYWYRQLPEEGLKFMVYLQKENIIDESGMPKERFSAEFPKEGPSILRIQQVVRGDSAAYFCASSPPGYKGYTFGSGTRLTVV.

This clone appeared once. The chain joins TRBV11-2 to TRBJ2-5; a weak D match, TRBD2 (6 bases). Germline loops: CDR1 SGHAT, CDR2 FQNNGV. The CDR3 is 15 residues long. Trimming took off 1 base at V and 5 bases at J, with 14 bases between the two ends. The CDR3 here is CASSLGRGYGETQYF. The CDR3 coding sequence is TGTGCCAGCAGCTTAGGGCGGGGTTACGGGGAGACCCAGTACTTC.

The rearrangement links TRBV18 to TRBJ2-1, with 8 bases that match TRBD2. CDR1 is KGHSH, CDR2 LQKENI, per germline. J gave up 10 bases and V 2 bases, and 13 bases lay outside the gene matches. The CDR3 totals 16 residues. In DNA form, the CDR3 reads TGTGCCAGCTCACCAGGTTGGGTAGCGGGAACGCTCGAGCAGTTCTTC. Translating gives CASSPGWVAGTLEQFF. The entire variable domain, with the rest obtained from reference TRBV18 and TRBJ2-1, is as follows: NAGVMQNPRHLVRRRGQEARLRCSPMKGHSHVYWYRQLPEEGLKFMVYLQKENIIDESGMPKERFSAEFPKEGPSILRIQQVVRGDSAAYFCASSPGWVAGTLEQFFGPGTRLTVL.

The genes are TRBV7-2 and TRBJ2-5, with 7 bases that match TRBD2. The CDR3 contains 13 residues. Germline CDR1 and CDR2: SGHTA and FQGNSA. V was pared by 5 bases and J by 3 bases, with 3 bases of the junction left unmatched. In nucleotides, the CDR3 is TGTGCCAGCAGCCTCCTAGCGGAAGAGACCCAGTACTTC. Protein product: CASSLLAEETQYF. The full variable domain, with the rest looked up from reference TRBV7-2 and TRBJ2-5, is GAGVSQSPSNKVTEKGKDVELRCDPISGHTALYWYRQSLGQGLEFLIYFQGNSAPDKSGLPSDRFSAERTGGSVSTLTIQRTQQEDSAVYLCASSLLAEETQYFGPGTRLLVL.

The V gene is TRBV11-2, the J gene TRBJ1-2, with D maybe TRBD1 (5 bases). Trimming stripped 5 bases from V and 0 bases from J, with 13 bases between. The CDR3 contains 15 residues. CDR1 is SGHAT and CDR2 is FQNNGV in the germline V gene. CDR3 residues: CASSPRTPTNYGYTF. For the CDR3, the DNA is TGTGCCAGCAGCCCGAGGACACCGACTAACTATGGCTACACCTTC.

The chain carries TRBV13 and TRBJ2-3, with 7 positions matching TRBD1. The germline gives CDR1 PRHDT, CDR2 FYEKMQ (reference sequence). The length of the CDR3 is 17 residues. The junction had 10 bases not matched to a gene; V was cut back by 0 bases and J by 4 bases. CDR3 sequence: CASSLGLRGGASDTQYF. CDR3 nucleotide sequence: TGTGCCAGCAGCTTAGGCCTCAGAGGGGGCGCCTCAGATACGCAGTATTTT.

The rearrangement links TRBV24-1 to TRBJ1-1; D unclear. Between the trimmed V and J ends, which lost 1 base and 3 bases, there was a span of 11 bases. The germline V gene encodes CDR1 KGHDR and CDR2 SFDVKD. The CDR3 length is 15 residues. The CDR3 nucleotides read TGTGCCACCAGTGATTTTGGCGGATTGGACACTGAAGCTTTCTTT. Translated, it gives CATSDFGGLDTEAFF.

This chain connects TRBV6-5 to TRBJ1-1; 8 nucleotides match TRBD1. Germline V gives CDR1 MNHEY, CDR2 SVGAGI. This CDR3 has 13 residues. Losses at the gene ends were 6 bases for V and 4 bases for J; bases not matched to a gene: 4. The CDR3 DNA reads TGTGCCAGCAGGGTTACAGGGGGCACTGAAGCTTTCTTT. Translating it yields CASRVTGGTEAFF.

The chain links TRBV6-1 to TRBJ1-2; TRBD1 agrees at 7 bases. The CDR3 runs to 16 residues. Germline V gene data show CDR1 as MNHNS and CDR2 as SASEGT. The V gene end was trimmed by 3 bases and the J gene end by 4 bases; junction bases not matched to a gene: 11. CDR3 sequence: CASSDRGQRTSYGYTF. CDR3 DNA sequence: TGTGCCAGCAGTGATAGGGGACAGAGAACGTCCTATGGCTACACCTTC.

Written as DNA, the CDR3 is TGCGCCAGCAGTGAACTGGACAGGGGGAATGAGCAGTTCTTC. Translating it yields CASSELDRGNEQFF. The chain has TRBV10-2 and TRBJ2-1; 10 bases fit TRBD1. The CDR3 runs 14 residues. V shed 3 bases and J 7 bases; nucleotides not matched to a gene: 3. Germline V gene data show CDR1 as WSHSY and CDR2 as SAAADI.

V and J are TRBV5-1 and TRBJ2-5; D might be TRBD2 (6 bases). Trimming stripped 0 bases from V and 2 bases from J, with 11 bases between. The CDR3 spans 15 residues. From germline, CDR1 is SGHRS and CDR2 YFSETQ. The CDR3 DNA follows: TGCGCCAGCAGCTTGGTCGCGGGGAGGCAAGAGACCCAGTACTTC. It codes for CASSLVAGRQETQYF.

The chain links TRBV29-1 to TRBJ1-2; D is possibly TRBD1 (5 bases). Deletions cut 6 bases from V and 4 bases from J, with 18 bases between. The CDR3 contains 14 residues. The germline CDR1 and CDR2 sequences are SQVTM and ANQGSEA. In DNA form, the CDR3 reads TGCAGCGTCGCTTGGGGGGGAGGGAGCTATGGCTACACCTTC. Amino acids: CSVAWGGGSYGYTF. Complete variable domain (other parts from reference TRBV29-1 and TRBJ1-2): SAVISQKPSRDICQRGTSLTIQCQVDSQVTMMFWYRQQPGQSLTLIATANQGSEATYESGFVIDKFPISRPNLTFSTLTVSNMSPEDSSIYLCSVAWGGGSYGYTFGSGTRLTVV.

This sequence joins TRBV3-1 (or the pseudogene TRBV3-2) and TRBJ2-5; D is unresolved. With 0 bases removed from V and 3 bases from J, the gap between germline ends came to 8 bases. Germline V gene sequence: CDR1 LGHDT, CDR2 YNNKEL (reference sequence). CDR3 length: 14 residues. The chain's CDR3 is CASSQEGGEETQYF. Written as DNA, the CDR3 is TGTGCCAGCAGCCAAGAAGGCGGCGAAGAGACCCAGTACTTC.

The chain employs TRBV6-1 and TRBJ2-7; 7 bases are a match to TRBD1. The CDR3 sequence is 14 residues long. CDR1 and CDR2 (germline): MNHNS, SASEGT. V was pared by 2 bases and J by 1 base, with 2 bases of the junction left unmatched. The CDR3 reads CASSETGESYEQYF. CDR3 nucleotides: TGTGCCAGCAGTGAAACAGGGGAATCCTACGAGCAGTACTTC.